Included here is one T cell receptor beta chain sequence, with context. Its target is not known. This record comes from a study of cytomegalovirus exposure and HLA in healthy donors. Whole-study findings and limits: Associated with cytomegalovirus, according to the listing, were some 180 TCR beta chains.

Germline lookup yields CDR1 SGHAT and CDR2 FQNNGV. The trim removed 3 bases at V and 4 bases at J, leaving 17 bases unmatched. This CDR3 spans 18 amino acids. TCRdb's table, derived via immunoSEQ multiplex PCR, lists solely in-frame clones and lacks some. The data hold about 140,000 clones, with roughly nine tenths observed a single time. The genes are TRBV11-2 and TRBJ1-2; TRBD1 aligns across 7 bases. The TCR originated in a man younger than 30 in good health and CMV-seronegative. Specimen: PBMCs. The CDR3 reads CASSFGGLNTQGTYGYTF. CDR3 nucleotides: TGTGCCAGCAGCTTTGGTGGATTGAACACACAGGGGACCTATGGCTACACCTTC.